This passage covers 18 T cell receptor beta chains from one sample sequenced in a study of T cell changes during pregnancy in multiple sclerosis. Measured with immunoSEQ multiplex PCR; TCRdb has only the in-frame clones, and not every one. The sample shows approximately 99,000 clones, about nine tenths of them seen only once. The sequenced sample was peripheral blood, obtained in the second trimester of pregnancy. These receptors came from a female donor in good health, enrolled as a control in a pregnancy study.

The chain has TRBV6-1 and TRBJ1-3; D gene unclear. This CDR3 region has 11 residues. In germline, CDR1 is MNHNS, CDR2 SASEGT. V lost 6 bases and J 8 bases, leaving 8 bases between the germline ends. The CDR3 sequence is CASRRADTIYF. The CDR3 DNA reads as TGTGCCAGCAGGAGGGCAGACACCATATATTTT.

This rearrangement joins TRBV7-8 to TRBJ1-2; perhaps TRBD1 as D (5 bases). Germline CDR1 reads SGHVS; CDR2 reads FQNEAQ. V was cut by 0 bases and J by 4 bases, with 12 bases left in between. The CDR3 runs to 15 residues. DNA for the CDR3: TGTGCCAGCAGCTTAGCGAACAGGTTAATCTATGGCTACACCTTC. Translated, it gives CASSLANRLIYGYTF.

The chain uses TRBV28 and TRBJ2-3; TRBD1 aligns across 10 bases. Germline assignment: CDR1 MDHEN and CDR2 SYDVKM. Trimming took 4 bases from V and 5 from J; bases not matched to a gene: 9. This CDR3 region has 16 residues. The CDR3 sequence is CASSSQNRDRGDTQYF. In DNA, the CDR3 is TGTGCCAGCAGTTCTCAAAATCGGGACAGGGGAGATACGCAGTATTTT.

The J gene is TRBJ2-6, the V gene TRBV13, with D possibly matching TRBD1 (5 bases). V lost 3 bases to trimming and J lost 2 bases, with 11 bases between them. Germline V gene data show CDR1 as PRHDT and CDR2 as FYEKMQ (reference sequence). CDR3 length: 16 residues. The DNA for the CDR3 is TGTGCCAGCAGCTTGGAAGGGGTAACTGGGGCCAACGTCCTGACTTTC. It codes for CASSLEGVTGANVLTF. Combining the CDR3 with reference TRBV13 and TRBJ2-6 gives the whole variable domain AAGVIQSPRHLIKEKRETATLKCYPIPRHDTVYWYQQGPGQDPQFLISFYEKMQSDKGSIPDRFSAQQFSDYHSELNMSSLELGDSALYFCASSLEGVTGANVLTFGAGSRLTVL.

The DNA for the CDR3 is TGTGCCAGTAGTATGGTTAGTGACGAGCAGTACTTC. This translates into CASSMVSDEQYF. The chain carries TRBV19 and TRBJ2-7; D not resolved. There are 12 residues in the CDR3. V lost 3 bases and J 5 bases, leaving 8 bases between the germline ends. The germline CDR1 and CDR2 sequences are LNHDA and SQIVND (reference sequence).

The chain couples TRBV7-6 to TRBJ1-3; D possibly corresponds to TRBD1 (6 bases). The CDR3 totals 15 residues. Trimming pared 2 bases from V and 8 bases from J, leaving 16 bases between. The germline gives CDR1 SGHVS, CDR2 FNYEAQ. The CDR3 protein is CASSLRGGELDTIYF. For the CDR3, the DNA is TGTGCCAGCAGCTTAAGGGGGGGCGAACTGGACACCATATATTTT.

The V and J genes are TRBV18 and TRBJ2-1, with unresolved D. Germline CDR1 reads KGHSH; CDR2 reads LQKENI. This CDR3 is built from 17 residues. V was pared by 6 bases and J by 0 bases, with 18 bases between. The DNA of the CDR3 is TGTGCCAGCTCGCTTGGCGACACCTCCCTCTCCTACAATGAGCAGTTCTTC. Translated, it gives CASSLGDTSLSYNEQFF.

The chain carries TRBV30 and TRBJ2-5, with 10 bases that match TRBD1. The CDR3 is made up of 14 amino acids. With V trimmed by 7 bases and J by 2 bases, 7 bases remained unmatched. Germline CDR1 GTSNPN, CDR2 SVGIG (reference sequence). CDR3 DNA: TGTGCCTCTGGACAGGGGGGCTCACAAGAGACCCAGTACTTC. This translates into CASGQGGSQETQYF.

The chain has TRBV4-2 and TRBJ1-4, with 10 bases aligning to TRBD1. CDR3 length: 20 amino acids. Germline values: CDR1 LGHNA, CDR2 YNFKEQ. After removal of 1 base from V and 0 bases from J, the junction contained 11 bases not matched to a gene. Here the CDR3 DNA reads TGTGCCAGCAGCCAAGGCATTCCGGGACAGGGGAGTGCAACTAATGAAAAACTGTTTTTT. Translating gives CASSQGIPGQGSATNEKLFF.

The V call is TRBV18, the J call TRBJ1-4; D gene uncertain. Germline CDR1 and CDR2: KGHSH and LQKENI. Between the trimmed V and J ends, which lost 2 bases and 8 bases, there was a span of 12 bases. The CDR3 loop spans 14 amino acids. CDR3 DNA: TGTGCCAGCTCACCATATGGGCCCGAAGAAAAACTGTTTTTT. Translated: CASSPYGPEEKLFF.

The V gene is TRBV5-1, the J gene TRBJ1-1; 7 bases match TRBD1. Germline trimming cut 7 bases from V and 2 bases from J; bases unmatched to any gene: 5. Germline loops: CDR1 SGHRS, CDR2 YFSETQ. The CDR3 runs 13 residues. The CDR3 DNA reads TGCGCCAGCGGGGACAGACCAAACACTGAAGCTTTCTTT. Protein sequence: CASGDRPNTEAFF.

The V call is TRBV6-1, the J call TRBJ1-3; 9 bases agree with TRBD1. The CDR3 sequence is 14 residues long. The V segment lost 8 bases and the J segment 2 bases; nucleotides outside the gene matches: 4. The germline gives CDR1 MNHNS, CDR2 SASEGT. CDR3: CASGRTGAGNTIYF. CDR3 DNA: TGTGCCAGCGGCCGGACAGGGGCTGGAAACACCATATATTTT.

The J gene is TRBJ1-2, the V gene TRBV28; 7 positions match TRBD1. In germline, CDR1 is MDHEN, CDR2 SYDVKM. The CDR3 runs to 12 residues. Trimming cost V 4 bases and J 8 bases; bases outside gene matches: 4. CDR3 coding DNA: TGTGCCAGCAGTTCCCGGACAGGCGGCTACACCTTC. Protein: CASSSRTGGYTF.

The gene calls are TRBV30 and TRBJ2-1, with D maybe TRBD2 (5 bases). V lost 3 bases and J lost 0, with 6 bases in between. This CDR3 is built from 13 residues. From germline, CDR1 is GTSNPN and CDR2 SVGIG (reference sequence). The CDR3 region has the DNA TGTGCCTGGAGGGGGAGCTCCTACAATGAGCAGTTCTTC. Translation gives CAWRGSSYNEQFF.

The chain links TRBV5-1 to TRBJ2-7; maybe TRBD2 (6 bases). This CDR3 contains 14 residues. Germline V gene data show CDR1 as SGHRS and CDR2 as YFSETQ. Trimming cost V 7 bases and J 1 base, with 15 bases left between them. The CDR3 DNA reads TGCGCCAGCGCAACGGGAGACACGTCCTACGAGCAGTACTTC. It translates to CASATGDTSYEQYF.

This clone appeared once. J is TRBJ1-1 and V is TRBV19; D call uncertain. The CDR3 has 16 amino acids. Per the germline V gene, CDR1 is LNHDA and CDR2 is SQIVND (reference sequence). The V and J ends lost 3 bases and 1 base respectively, with 15 bases between them. Here the CDR3 reads CASSIPSGTSNTEAFF. In nucleotides, the CDR3 is TGTGCCAGTAGTATCCCCTCAGGTACCTCGAACACTGAAGCTTTCTTT.

The chain recombines TRBV4-3 with TRBJ2-1; D might be TRBD2 (6 bases). Germline lookup yields CDR1 LGHNA and CDR2 YSLEER. V was cut by 1 base and J by 2 bases, with 12 bases left in between. The CDR3 loop spans 16 amino acids. The CDR3 sequence is CASSQGTGETYNEQFF. As DNA, the CDR3 is TGCGCCAGCAGCCAAGGGACGGGAGAAACCTACAATGAGCAGTTCTTC.

The chain joins TRBV6-1 to TRBJ1-1, with 8 nucleotides matching TRBD1. The CDR3 is 15 residues long. Germline V gene data show CDR1 as MNHNS and CDR2 as SASEGT. With V trimmed by 6 bases and J by 4 bases, 10 bases remained unmatched. The CDR3 reads CASRNPGGEGTEAFF. Written as DNA, the CDR3 is TGTGCCAGCAGGAACCCAGGGGGCGAGGGCACTGAAGCTTTCTTT.